The present TCR beta chain was sequenced within a study of healthy donors' naive CD4 and CD8 T cells. Study observations and caveats: Negatively charged CDR3s marked CD8+ lineage; positively charged CDR3s marked CD4+ lineage. Possible naive T cell homeostatic proliferation bias remained unaddressed.

V gave up 7 bases and J gave up 6 bases, with 10 bases separating them. Germline V gives CDR1 SQVTM, CDR2 ANQGSEA. The CDR3 runs to 11 residues. About this clonotype itself: Its antigen is not known.

A linear amplification protocol produced the TCR libraries from 500 ng of total RNA. Each CDR3 protein gets one entry after TCRdb re-called the reads with MiXCR. The sample holds about 180,000 distinct CDR3 sequences; about four fifths are singletons and the top ten take about 2.4%. The chain employs TRBV29-1 and TRBJ2-1; D not certain. The sequenced material came from naive CD4+ and CD8+ T cells sorted from blood, pooled from several donors. The clonotype was recovered from a pool of human donors in good health; the sample pools cells from several healthy donors. DNA of the CDR3: TGCAGCGACAAAGTTCGCAATGAGCAGTTCTTC. Encoded protein: CSDKVRNEQFF.